The clone carrying this T cell receptor beta chain has just a few counts. No antigen is known for it. Methods described previously, with TCR primers listed, were used for bulk TCR libraries. In TCRdb, the PCR reads were re-called with MiXCR into one record per CDR3 protein. Of tens of thousands of distinct CDR3 sequences in the sample, around 25% were seen once. Germline values: CDR1 SNHLY, CDR2 FYNNEI. Trimming took off 7 bases at V and 3 bases at J, with 16 bases between the two ends. The CDR3 loop spans 14 amino acids. Naive CD8 T cells were sorted, and the gate applied was CD8+CD4-CCR7+CD45RA+. This sample was taken from a study of molecular identifiers for immune sequencing clone quantification. General study points: Same-barcode identical TCR molecules could make highly expanded clones look smaller than they are.

The sequenced sample was naive CD8+ T cells from blood, with Jurkat cell RNA spiked in. Regarding subset: FACS-sorted CD8+CD4-CCR7+CD45RA+ naive T cells. This chain connects TRBV2 to TRBJ2-7; D not resolved. The TCR originated in a human donor in good health. Some libraries in this study had Jurkat cell RNA spiked in. The CDR3 sequence is CASTHSSSYYEQYF. As DNA, the CDR3 is TGTGCCAGCACCCACAGTAGTTCGTACTACGAGCAGTACTTC.